This T cell receptor beta chain came from a study of blood T cell repertoires in COVID-19. Study context: Samples came from the United States, Italy and Spain, spanning acute and convalescent COVID-19. T cells, B-cell-depleted T cells, or PBMCs provided the cDNA or gDNA that served as material.

The CDR3 consists of 16 residues. CDR1 is LGHDT, CDR2 YNNKEL, per germline (reference sequence). The V and J ends lost 0 bases and 10 bases respectively, with 19 bases between them. Authors' analysis steps: Estimation of nucleated cell counts relied on the amplification of reference gene primers. The assay was immunoSEQ multiplex PCR, and TCRdb's table has in-frame clones only and misses some. The DNA gave D and trimming, while V, J and clone size come from that table. The repertoire holds just over 150,000 clones, with more than 85% as singletons. The sequence was collected from a woman aged 70-85 years with acute or convalescent COVID-19. The chain employs TRBV3-1 (or the pseudogene TRBV3-2) and TRBJ2-1; tentative D call: TRBD1 (6 bases). The material sequenced was peripheral blood. The CDR3 loop is CASSQEVGAPWGEQFF. For the CDR3, the DNA is TGTGCCAGCAGCCAAGAGGTGGGGGCCCCCTGGGGGGAGCAGTTCTTC.